This TCR beta chain is drawn from a study of beta chain features in type 1 diabetes. Expressed TCRB transcripts were sequenced because the entire RNA isolate underwent reverse transcription. Assay: immunoSEQ multiplex PCR; the TCRdb copy retains only in-frame clones and omits some. The table lists approximately 17,000 clones, 60% to 75% of them singletons. In the case of this clone: The antigen is not known.

V lost 6 bases to trimming and J lost 8 bases, with 10 bases between them. Germline-derived CDR1 and CDR2 are MDHEN and SYDVKM. The CDR3 is made up of 11 amino acids. Whole-study findings and limits: For Type 1 diabetes patients, all four CD4+ subsets carried TCRB CDR3s that were moderately but significantly shorter. A greater similarity of naive, central memory and Treg TCRB repertoires was seen among patients than among healthy donors. When VDJ junctions were examined, type 1 diabetes patients showed fewer insertions and more deletions.

The sequencing input was stem cell memory CD4+ T cells from blood. The rearrangement links TRBV28 to TRBJ1-1, with D uncertain. This clonotype originated in a man aged 25 to 45 with type 1 diabetes. The CDR3 DNA reads TGTGCCAGCAGCCCTCCTGGCGAAGCTTTCTTT. It is translated as CASSPPGEAFF.